The clone carrying this T cell receptor (beta chain) was observed a handful of times. Its antigen remains unidentified. Assay: immunoSEQ multiplex PCR; the TCRdb copy retains only in-frame clones and omits some. Seen here are about 1,500 clones, about 84% observed once, and the top ten hold 13%. The data stem from a study of T cells and Merkel cell carcinoma outcomes. General study points: In Merkel cell carcinoma, repertoire and T-cell density reportedly predicted outcomes.

The sequenced material came from tumor tissue from Merkel cell carcinoma. The receptor was isolated from a human donor with Merkel cell carcinoma.

The CDR3 nucleotides read TGTGCCAGTAGTCCCGGTAGGGGGTTGAACACTGAAGCTTTCTTT. This translates into CASSPGRGLNTEAFF. The chain recombines TRBV19 with TRBJ1-1; D perhaps matches TRBD1 (6 bases). Trimming took 5 bases from V and 0 from J, leaving 13 bases between them. CDR1 is LNHDA and CDR2 is SQIVND in the germline V gene (reference sequence). The CDR3 runs to 15 residues.